The rows below give T cell receptor beta chains drawn from one sample of a study of T cell changes during pregnancy in multiple sclerosis. Data came from immunoSEQ multiplex PCR; TCRdb stores just in-frame clones and leaves some out. The table shows roughly 57,000 clones, with about nine tenths occurring only once. Sequences were derived from CD8+ T cells from peripheral blood mononuclear cells, sampled before pregnancy. The receptors stem from a female donor with multiple sclerosis, enrolled in a pregnancy study. The conserved cysteine and the conserved F or W are not part of the CDR3 here. Each record gives: V gene, CDR3 protein.

V: TRBV5-6
CDR3: ASSWGQGPQPQH

V: TRBV11-2
CDR3: ASSDQANYGYT

V: TRBV15
CDR3: ATGGASSYEQY

V: TRBV6-5
CDR3: ASSYSAGGAETQY

V: TRBV6-7
CDR3: ASSLGTSGGAFPLDQETQY

V: TRBV10-3
CDR3: AISDRESGYT

V: TRBV2
CDR3: ASRETVNTEAF

V: TRBV27
CDR3: ASSRAFPPIFNEQY

V: TRBV2
CDR3: ASRLTGLGNSNQPQH

V: TRBV5-4
CDR3: ASSLTSGGAADTQY

V: TRBV19
CDR3: ASNPGVNTEAF

V: TRBV4-3
CDR3: ASSQTGENEKLF

V: TRBV7-2
CDR3: ASSPRGIDKAF

V: TRBV13
CDR3: ASSLPGNNQPQH

V: TRBV4-3
CDR3: ASSPTSGGAGYEQY

V: TRBV6-1
CDR3: AVSPAGNTGELF

V: TRBV27
CDR3: ASSLYRGYYEQY

V: TRBV16
CDR3: ASSQQGFADTQY

V: TRBV19
CDR3: ASSRAGHEQY

V: TRBV4-2
CDR3: ASSPQGAVTHGYT

V: TRBV9
CDR3: ASSVSRQGGSPLH

V: TRBV7-2
CDR3: ASSPRQGAVETQY

V: TRBV7-3
CDR3: ASSLLAASTDTQY

V: TRBV4-2
CDR3: ASSQSGGSGANVLT

V: TRBV19
CDR3: ASSIGGTSTDTQY

V: TRBV2
CDR3: ASKGSTIY

V: TRBV5-1
CDR3: ASSPGWDTQY

V: TRBV10-3
CDR3: AIRHYSNQPQH

V: TRBV10-3
CDR3: AITDGDYGYT

V: TRBV6-5
CDR3: ASSYSDRGGNGYT

V: TRBV6-5
CDR3: ASSYPRDRGGYEQY

V: TRBV7-8
CDR3: ASSLQENSNQPQH

V: TRBV6-4
CDR3: ASSDSAGDTGELF

V: TRBV30
CDR3: AWRENGGDTQY

V: TRBV4-3
CDR3: ASSQDIRRSNSPLH

V: TRBV4-3
CDR3: ASSHQGQGVSEQY

V: TRBV2
CDR3: ASSGTQGGNQPQH

V: TRBV4-2
CDR3: ASSQGGRTSGSNEQF

V: TRBV5-1
CDR3: ASSSTGGGARAF

V: TRBV11-2
CDR3: ASSLGPGESGYEQY

V: TRBV11-2
CDR3: ASSLGTGQHYEQY

V: TRBV6-1
CDR3: ASRSYRGNTIY

V: TRBV28
CDR3: ASSYRGPSSYEQY

V: TRBV4-2
CDR3: ASSQAGGGDTQY

V: TRBV19
CDR3: ASSKKYPTGTEEQWNTEAF

V: TRBV29-1
CDR3: SVPTRGDGYT

V: TRBV6-4
CDR3: ASSGGQGAVDTQY

V: TRBV11-2
CDR3: ASSLMSGVATEAF

V: TRBV7-2
CDR3: ASSSSTGGAKGYT

V: TRBV14
CDR3: ASSLQGANTEAF

V: TRBV15
CDR3: ATSRSETDTQY

V: TRBV2
CDR3: ASSEGPGAYNEQF

V: TRBV5-6
CDR3: ASSPTGGSFEAF

V: TRBV19
CDR3: ASSTPGVYTEAF

V: TRBV18
CDR3: ASSPPTGAGELF

V: TRBV4-3
CDR3: ASSQGSGNTEAF

V: TRBV25-1
CDR3: ASSEWEGPETQY